The TCR beta chain under discussion was sequenced for a study of T cells in Graves' hyperthyroidism and ophthalmopathy. From RNA transcripts, TCR beta CDR3 regions were amplified. The primer set for the first-round RT-PCR of the TCR CDR3 was HTBI. TCRdb fed the multiplex PCR reads into MiXCR, producing one record per CDR3 protein. Here the sample spans around 540,000 distinct CDR3 sequences, more than 15% being singletons. This CDR3 region has 15 residues. Germline CDR1 reads MNHNS; CDR2 reads SASEGT. J was trimmed by 0 bases and V by 6 bases; bases with no gene match: 5. This clonotype was seen a handful of times.

This chain links TRBV6-1 with TRBJ1-5, with 7 bases aligning to TRBD1. The TCR originated in a woman aged 30 to 39 with Graves' ophthalmopathy. Material for sequencing was blood. CDR3 in DNA: TGTGCCAGCAGGTTGCAGGGGGATAGCAATCAGCCCCAGCATTTT. It translates to CASRLQGDSNQPQHF.